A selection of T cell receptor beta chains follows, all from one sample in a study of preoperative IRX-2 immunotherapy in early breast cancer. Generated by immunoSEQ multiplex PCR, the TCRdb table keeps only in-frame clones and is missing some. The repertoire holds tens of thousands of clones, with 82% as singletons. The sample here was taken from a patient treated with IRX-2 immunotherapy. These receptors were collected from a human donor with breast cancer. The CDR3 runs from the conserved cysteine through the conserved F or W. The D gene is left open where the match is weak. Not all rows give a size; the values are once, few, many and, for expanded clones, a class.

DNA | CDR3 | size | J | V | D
TGTGCCAGCAGCTTGACAGGGGCCAGCTCTGGAAACACCATATATTTT | CASSLTGASSGNTIYF | NA | TRBJ1-3 | TRBV11-3 | TRBD1
TGCGCCAGCAGCCTTCGGTGGCGGGGGGGCCAAGAGACCCAGTACTTC | CASSLRWRGGQETQYF | NA | TRBJ2-5 | TRBV23-1 | TRBD2
TGCGCCAGCAGTGGGGACGCTTTTAGCACAGATACGCAGTATTTT | CASSGDAFSTDTQYF | NA | TRBJ2-3 | TRBV10-2 | NA
TGTGCCAGCAGCAAACCGGGACAGGGGGCTTTGCGGCAAGAGACCCAGTACTTC | CASSKPGQGALRQETQYF | NA | TRBJ2-5 | TRBV14 | TRBD1
TGTGCCAGCAGCTTAGATCTGCGCTACAATGAGCAGTTCTTC | CASSLDLRYNEQFF | NA | TRBJ2-1 | TRBV7-7 | NA
TGCGCCAGCAGCTTGGCATCGGCTGGAAACACCATATATTTT | CASSLASAGNTIYF | once | TRBJ1-3 | TRBV5-1 | NA
TGCGCCAGCAGCCAAGATTCGAATCACAATGAAAAACTGTTTTTT | CASSQDSNHNEKLFF | once | TRBJ1-4 | TRBV4-1 | NA
TGCGCCAGCAGCCAAGAGCGACTAGCGGGGGGCCACGAGCAGTACTTC | CASSQERLAGGHEQYF | NA | TRBJ2-7 | TRBV1 | NA
TGTGCCAGCAGCCAAGTTATCGGGCGAGGGGATTACGAGCAGTACTTC | CASSQVIGRGDYEQYF | NA | TRBJ2-7 | TRBV7-1 | NA
TGTGCCAGCAGAGTCCCCGGCGATTCCTACGAGCAGTACTTC | CASRVPGDSYEQYF | NA | TRBJ2-7 | TRBV28 | NA
TGTGCCATCAAGGCAGGGAGAGGTTACACTGAAGCTTTCTTT | CAIKAGRGYTEAFF | few | TRBJ1-1 | TRBV6-8 | NA
TGTGCCAGCAGCCTCTATAGCGGGAGCGGACAAGAGACCCAGTACTTC | CASSLYSGSGQETQYF | NA | TRBJ2-5 | TRBV11-3 | TRBD2
TGTGCCAGCAGTTACCTGAATAGCAATCAGCCCCAGCATTTT | CASSYLNSNQPQHF | NA | TRBJ1-5 | TRBV6-8 | NA
TGTGCCAGCAGTGCGCTCGCGGTGGGGGCAGGAGCTTTCTTT | CASSALAVGAGAFF | NA | TRBJ1-1 | TRBV6-8 | NA
TGTGCCAGCAGTCTCATGGACACTGAAGCTTTCTTT | CASSLMDTEAFF | NA | TRBJ1-1 | TRBV6-8 | NA
TGTGCCAGCTCACCAGGGACAACCTACGAGCAGTACTTC | CASSPGTTYEQYF | NA | TRBJ2-7 | TRBV18 | NA
TGTGCCAGTGGGGGGGGTTGGGAGCTGTTTTTT | CASGGGWELFF | few | TRBJ2-2 | TRBV19 | TRBD2